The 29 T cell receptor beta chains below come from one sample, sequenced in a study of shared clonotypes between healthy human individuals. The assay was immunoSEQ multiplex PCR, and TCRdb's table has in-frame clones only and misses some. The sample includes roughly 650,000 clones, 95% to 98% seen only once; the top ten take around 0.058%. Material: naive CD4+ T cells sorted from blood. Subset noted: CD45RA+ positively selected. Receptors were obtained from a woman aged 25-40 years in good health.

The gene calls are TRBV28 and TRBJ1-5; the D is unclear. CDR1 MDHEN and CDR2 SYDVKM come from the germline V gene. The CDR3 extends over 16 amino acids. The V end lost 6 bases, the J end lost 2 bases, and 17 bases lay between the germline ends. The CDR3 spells CASSWAGGGGNQPQHF. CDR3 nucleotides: TGTGCCAGCAGCTGGGCCGGAGGTGGGGGCAATCAGCCCCAGCATTTT.

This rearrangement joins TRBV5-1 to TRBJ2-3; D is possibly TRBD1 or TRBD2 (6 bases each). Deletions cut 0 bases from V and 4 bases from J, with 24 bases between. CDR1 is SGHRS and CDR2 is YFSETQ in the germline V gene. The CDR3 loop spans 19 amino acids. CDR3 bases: TGCGCCAGCAGCTTGGTGGGGGCGACGGGGGCGCGTAGCGCAGATACGCAGTATTTT. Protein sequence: CASSLVGATGARSADTQYF.

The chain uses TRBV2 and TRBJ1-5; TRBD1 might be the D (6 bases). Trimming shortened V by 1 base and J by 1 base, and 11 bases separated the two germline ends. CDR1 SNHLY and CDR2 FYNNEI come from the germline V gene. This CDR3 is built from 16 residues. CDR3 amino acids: CASSEERGLSNQPQHF. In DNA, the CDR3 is TGTGCCAGCAGTGAAGAAAGGGGGTTAAGCAATCAGCCCCAGCATTTT.

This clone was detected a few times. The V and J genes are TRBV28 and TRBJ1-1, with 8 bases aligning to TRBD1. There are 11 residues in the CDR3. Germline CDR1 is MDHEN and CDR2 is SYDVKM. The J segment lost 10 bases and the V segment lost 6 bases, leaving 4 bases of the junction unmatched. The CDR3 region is CASRETGGAFF. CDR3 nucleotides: TGTGCCAGCAGGGAAACAGGGGGAGCTTTCTTT. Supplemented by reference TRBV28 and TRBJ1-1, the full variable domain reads DVKVTQSSRYLVKRTGEKVFLECVQDMDHENMFWYRQDPGLGLRLIYFSYDVKMKEKGDIPEGYSVSREKKERFSLILESASTNQTSMYLCASRETGGAFFGQGTRLTVV.

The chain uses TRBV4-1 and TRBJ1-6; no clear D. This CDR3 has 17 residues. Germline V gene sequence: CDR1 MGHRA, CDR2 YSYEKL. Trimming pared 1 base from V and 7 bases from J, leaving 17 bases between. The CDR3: CASSQGAARDGNSPLHF. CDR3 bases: TGCGCCAGCAGCCAAGGCGCCGCGCGGGATGGGAATTCACCCCTCCACTTT.

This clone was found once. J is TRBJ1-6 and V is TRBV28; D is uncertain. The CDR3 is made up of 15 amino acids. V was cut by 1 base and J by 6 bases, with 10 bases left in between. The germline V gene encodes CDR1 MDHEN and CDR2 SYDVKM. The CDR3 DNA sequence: TGTGCCAGCAGTTTATATTCTACCCCTAATTCACCCCTCCACTTT. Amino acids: CASSLYSTPNSPLHF.

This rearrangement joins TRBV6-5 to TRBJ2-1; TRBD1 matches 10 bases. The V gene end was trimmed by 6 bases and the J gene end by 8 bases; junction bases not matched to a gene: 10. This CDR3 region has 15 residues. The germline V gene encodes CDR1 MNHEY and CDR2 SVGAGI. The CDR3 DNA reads TGTGCCAGCAGCTCAACCGGGACAGGGGTCGATGAGCAGTTCTTC. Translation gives CASSSTGTGVDEQFF.

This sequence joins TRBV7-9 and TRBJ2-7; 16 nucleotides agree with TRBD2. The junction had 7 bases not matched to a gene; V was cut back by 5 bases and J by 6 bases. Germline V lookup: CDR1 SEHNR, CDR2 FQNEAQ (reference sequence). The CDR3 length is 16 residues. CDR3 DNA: TGTGCCAGCAGCCTGGGACTAGCGGGAGGGGTGGCCGAGCAGTACTTC. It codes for CASSLGLAGGVAEQYF. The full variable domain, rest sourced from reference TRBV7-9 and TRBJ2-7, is DTGVSQNPRHKITKRGQNVTFRCDPISEHNRLYWYRQTLGQGPEFLTYFQNEAQLEKSRLLSDRFSAERPKGSFSTLEIQRTEQGDSAMYLCASSLGLAGGVAEQYFGPGTRLTVT.

CDR3 loop: CASSIGKILQPQHF. For the CDR3, the DNA is TGTGCCAGTAGTATTGGGAAGATTCTTCAGCCCCAGCATTTT. V usage is TRBV19 and J usage is TRBJ1-5; D not resolved. This CDR3 is built from 14 residues. With 3 bases removed from V and 6 bases from J, the gap between germline ends came to 12 bases. Germline V gene lookup returns CDR1 LNHDA and CDR2 SQIVND (reference sequence).

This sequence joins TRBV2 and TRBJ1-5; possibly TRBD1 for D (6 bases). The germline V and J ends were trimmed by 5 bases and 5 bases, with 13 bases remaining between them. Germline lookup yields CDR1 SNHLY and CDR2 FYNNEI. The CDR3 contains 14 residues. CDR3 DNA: TGTGCCAGCAGTTGGGGGCAGGCCGATCAGCCCCAGCATTTT. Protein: CASSWGQADQPQHF.

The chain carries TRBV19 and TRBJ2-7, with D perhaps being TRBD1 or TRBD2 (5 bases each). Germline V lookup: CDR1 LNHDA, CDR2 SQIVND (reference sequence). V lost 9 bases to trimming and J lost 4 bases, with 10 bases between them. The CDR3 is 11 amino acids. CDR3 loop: CASRDRYEQYF. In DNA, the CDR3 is TGTGCCAGCAGGGACCGGTACGAGCAGTACTTC.

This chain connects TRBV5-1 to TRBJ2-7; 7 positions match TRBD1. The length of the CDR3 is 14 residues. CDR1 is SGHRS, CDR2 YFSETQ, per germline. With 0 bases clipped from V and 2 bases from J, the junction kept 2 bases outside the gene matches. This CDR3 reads CASSLEGGPYEQYF. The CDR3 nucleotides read TGCGCCAGCAGCTTGGAAGGGGGCCCCTACGAGCAGTACTTC.

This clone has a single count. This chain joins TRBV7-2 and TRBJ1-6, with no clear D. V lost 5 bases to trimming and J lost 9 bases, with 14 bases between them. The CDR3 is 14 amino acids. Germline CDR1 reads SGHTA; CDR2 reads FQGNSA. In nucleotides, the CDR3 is TGTGCCAGCAGCCCAGCCTCCGCGAGTTCACCCCTCCACTTT. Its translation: CASSPASASSPLHF.

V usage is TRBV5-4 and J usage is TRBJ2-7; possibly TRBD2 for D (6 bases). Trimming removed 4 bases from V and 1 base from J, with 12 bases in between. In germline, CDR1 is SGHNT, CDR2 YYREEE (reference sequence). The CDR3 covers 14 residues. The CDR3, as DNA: TGTGCCAGCAGCCCCGGTGGAGGGTCCTACGAGCAGTACTTC. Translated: CASSPGGGSYEQYF.

The DNA of the CDR3 is TGTGCCAGTAGAGGACTAGCGGGAGAGGAGACCCAGTACTTC. It specifies CASRGLAGEETQYF. The chain is built from TRBV27 and TRBJ2-5; TRBD2 aligns across 13 bases. CDR3 length: 14 amino acids. Germline V gene sequence: CDR1 MNHEY, CDR2 SMNVEV (reference sequence). V lost 9 bases, J lost 5 bases, and 6 bases stayed unmatched.

The CDR3 is CASSPDRVASYEQYF. The CDR3 coding sequence is TGCGCCAGCAGCCCCGACAGGGTAGCTTCCTACGAGCAGTACTTC. V usage is TRBV5-1 and J usage is TRBJ2-5, with TRBD1 matching over 7 bases. The J call is in doubt because the DNA end fits TRBJ2-7 better. Germline CDR1 is SGHRS and CDR2 is YFSETQ. The CDR3 is 15 amino acids.

The CDR3 DNA follows: TGTGCCAGCAGTTTTTGGACGGATAATCAGCCCCAGCATTTT. Protein sequence: CASSFWTDNQPQHF. The chain has TRBV28 and TRBJ1-5, with D unresolved. The CDR3 has 14 residues. Germline-derived CDR1 and CDR2 are MDHEN and SYDVKM. Between the trimmed V and J ends, which lost 3 bases and 4 bases, there was a span of 10 bases.

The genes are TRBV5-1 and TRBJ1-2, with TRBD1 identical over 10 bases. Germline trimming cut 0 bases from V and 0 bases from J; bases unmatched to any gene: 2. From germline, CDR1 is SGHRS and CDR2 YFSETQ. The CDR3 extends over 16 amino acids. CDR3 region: CASSLEGTGANYGYTF. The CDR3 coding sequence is TGCGCCAGCAGCTTGGAAGGGACAGGGGCTAACTATGGCTACACCTTC.

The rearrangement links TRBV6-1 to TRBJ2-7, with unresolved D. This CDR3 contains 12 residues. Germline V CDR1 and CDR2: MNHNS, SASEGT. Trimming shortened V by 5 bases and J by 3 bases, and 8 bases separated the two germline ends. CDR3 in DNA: TGTGCCAGCAGTACTACGTACTACGAGCAGTACTTC. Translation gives CASSTTYYEQYF.

CDR3 nucleotides: TGTGCCAGCAGTGCCCGGACAGGAAACACCGGGGAGCTGTTTTTT. This translates into CASSARTGNTGELFF. The rearrangement joins TRBV27 to TRBJ2-2, with 7 bases aligning to TRBD1. V dropped 5 bases and J dropped 2; count of bases not matched to a gene: 5. CDR3 length: 15 amino acids. Germline lookup yields CDR1 MNHEY and CDR2 SMNVEV (reference sequence).

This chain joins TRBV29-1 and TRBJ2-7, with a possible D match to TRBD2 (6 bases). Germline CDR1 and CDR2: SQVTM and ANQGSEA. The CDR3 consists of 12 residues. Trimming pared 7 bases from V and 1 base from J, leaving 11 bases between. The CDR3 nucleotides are TGCAGCGGCGGGACGGATTCCTACGAGCAGTACTTC. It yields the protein CSGGTDSYEQYF.

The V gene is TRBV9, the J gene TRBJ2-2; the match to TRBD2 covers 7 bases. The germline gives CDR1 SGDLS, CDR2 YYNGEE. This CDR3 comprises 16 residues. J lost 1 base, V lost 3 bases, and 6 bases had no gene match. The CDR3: CASSARLAKNTGELFF. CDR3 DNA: TGTGCCAGCAGCGCCCGACTAGCTAAGAACACCGGGGAGCTGTTTTTT.

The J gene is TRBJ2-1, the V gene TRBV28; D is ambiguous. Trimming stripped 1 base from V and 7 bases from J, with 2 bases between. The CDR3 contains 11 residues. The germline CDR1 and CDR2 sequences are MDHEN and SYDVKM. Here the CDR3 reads CASSLLNEQFF. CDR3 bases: TGTGCCAGCAGTTTATTGAATGAGCAGTTCTTC.

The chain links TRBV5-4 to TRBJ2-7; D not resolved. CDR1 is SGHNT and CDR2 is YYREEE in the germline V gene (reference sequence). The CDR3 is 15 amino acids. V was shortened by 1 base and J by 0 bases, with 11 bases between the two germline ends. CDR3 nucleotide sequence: TGTGCCAGCAGCTTGATCCATCAGAGCTCCTACGAGCAGTACTTC. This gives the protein CASSLIHQSSYEQYF.

Here the CDR3 DNA reads TGTGCCAGCAGCGCGGGACAGGGTTACGAAGCTTTCTTT. Its translation: CASSAGQGYEAFF. The chain joins TRBV7-3 to TRBJ1-1, with 9 bases lining up with TRBD1. V gave up 5 bases and J gave up 8 bases; unmatched junction bases: 6. Germline loops: CDR1 SGHTA, CDR2 FQGTGA. The CDR3 length is 13 residues. Full variable domain (remainder filled in from reference TRBV7-3 and TRBJ1-1): GAGVSQTPSNKVTEKGKYVELRCDPISGHTALYWYRQSLGQGPEFLIYFQGTGAADDSGLPNDRFFAVRPEGSVSTLKIQRTERGDSAVYLCASSAGQGYEAFFGQGTRLTVV.

As DNA, the CDR3 is TGCGCCAGCAGCCCGGACAGGGGTCAAGAGACCCAGTACTTC. It specifies CASSPDRGQETQYF. The rearrangement uses TRBV5-1 and TRBJ2-5; 9 nucleotides match TRBD1. Germline CDR1 SGHRS, CDR2 YFSETQ. J was trimmed by 2 bases and V by 4 bases; bases with no gene match: 3. CDR3 length equals 14 residues.

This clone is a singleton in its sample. The CDR3 sequence: CASSLGTGGFGQPQHF. DNA of the CDR3: TGTGCCAGCAGCCTCGGGACAGGGGGCTTTGGTCAGCCCCAGCATTTT. The V gene is TRBV28, the J gene TRBJ1-5; 12 nucleotides agree with TRBD1. Looked up from germline, CDR1 is MDHEN and CDR2 is SYDVKM. V lost 6 bases and J lost 6; bases outside the gene matches: 9. The CDR3 length is 16 residues.

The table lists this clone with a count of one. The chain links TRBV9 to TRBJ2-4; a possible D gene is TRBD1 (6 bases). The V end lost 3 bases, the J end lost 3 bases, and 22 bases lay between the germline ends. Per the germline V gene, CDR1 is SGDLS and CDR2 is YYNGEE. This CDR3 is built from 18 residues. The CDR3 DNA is TGTGCCAGCAGCGCCAAACCACAGGGTGGGAGTGGCAAAAACATTCAGTACTTC. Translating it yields CASSAKPQGGSGKNIQYF.

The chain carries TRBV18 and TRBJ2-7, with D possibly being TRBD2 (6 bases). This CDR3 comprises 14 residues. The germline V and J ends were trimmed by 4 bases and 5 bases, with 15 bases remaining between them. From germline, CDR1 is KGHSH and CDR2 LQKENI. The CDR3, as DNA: TGTGCCAGCTCACGTGGAGGGTCCCAGAACGAGCAGTACTTC. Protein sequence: CASSRGGSQNEQYF.